This T cell receptor (beta chain) was retrieved from a study of cytomegalovirus exposure and HLA in healthy donors. Everyone who donated was a healthy bone marrow donor. PCR involved 60 Vbeta and 13 Jbeta primers. Profiling relied on immunoSEQ multiplex PCR, and the TCRdb table lists in-frame clones only, not all of them. The table has about 47,000 clones, 72% seen once. As for this clone: What it recognizes is unknown.

The study's findings and limits: The classifier, whose performance was assessed in both the original and validation cohorts, reportedly diagnosed cytomegalovirus status with high specificity and sensitivity.

The CDR3 consists of 16 residues. Looked up from germline, CDR1 is MDHEN and CDR2 is SYDVKM. V shed 5 bases, J shed 1 base, and the junction held 6 bases outside the gene matches. This chain uses TRBV28 with TRBJ1-5; 9 bases match TRBD1. The sample consisted of PBMCs. This TCR came from a man aged 25 to 40 in good health and CMV-seronegative. The DNA for the CDR3 is TGTGCCAGCAGTCCACCGGGACAGGGAAGCAATCAGCCCCAGCATTTT. Translation gives CASSPPGQGSNQPQHF.